The clone carrying this T cell receptor (beta chain) was seen just once. Per the study methods: Estimated nucleated cell counts came from reference gene primer amplification. Repertoires were generated with immunoSEQ multiplex PCR, while TCRdb's copy carries only in-frame clones and drops some. The V and J calls and the clone size are those of that table, but D and trimming were determined from the DNA. The sample has about 250,000 clones, 88% seen once. The sample comes from a study of blood T cell repertoires in COVID-19. The overall study: The study drew acute and convalescent COVID-19 samples from the United States, Italy and Spain. Nucleic acid was either cDNA or gDNA, and it came from T cells, B-cell-depleted T cells, or PBMCs.

V was cut by 5 bases and J by 7 bases, with 14 bases left in between. CDR1 MNHEY and CDR2 SMNVEV come from the germline V gene (reference sequence). CDR3 length: 13 residues. The TCR was taken from a woman younger than 45 with COVID-19, enrolled during active disease. Sequencing input: peripheral blood. The V and J genes are TRBV27 and TRBJ1-1; D is perhaps TRBD1 (5 bases). The CDR3 bases are TGTGCCAGCAGTCCCGGGGGTCGCATTGAAGCTTTCTTT. It encodes CASSPGGRIEAFF.